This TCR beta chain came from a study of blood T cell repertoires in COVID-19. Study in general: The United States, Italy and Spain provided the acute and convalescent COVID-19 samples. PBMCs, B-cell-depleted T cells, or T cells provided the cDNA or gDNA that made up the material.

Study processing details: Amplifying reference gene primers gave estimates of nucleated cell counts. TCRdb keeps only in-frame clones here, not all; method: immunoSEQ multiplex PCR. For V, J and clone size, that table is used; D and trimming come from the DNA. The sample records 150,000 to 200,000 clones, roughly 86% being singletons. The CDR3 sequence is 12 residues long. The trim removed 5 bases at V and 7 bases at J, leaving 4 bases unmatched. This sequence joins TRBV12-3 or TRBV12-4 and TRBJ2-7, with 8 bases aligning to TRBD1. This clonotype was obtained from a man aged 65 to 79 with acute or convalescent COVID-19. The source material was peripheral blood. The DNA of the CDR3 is TGTGCCAGCAGTGTCAGGGGGCTAGAGCAGTACTTC. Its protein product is CASSVRGLEQYF.